This T cell receptor beta chain originates from a study of cytomegalovirus exposure and HLA in healthy donors. Per the germline V gene, CDR1 is SNHLY and CDR2 is FYNNEI. Trimming took 7 bases from V and 0 from J; bases not matched to a gene: 7. The CDR3 runs 16 residues. PCR amplification relied on 60 Vbeta primers (plus 13 Jbeta primers). The method was immunoSEQ multiplex PCR; TCRdb's version includes in-frame clones alone and lacks a portion of them. This sample yields approximately 150,000 clones, of which around 90% are seen a single time; roughly 0.5% belongs to the top ten. The chain employs TRBV2 and TRBJ1-4; 8 positions match TRBD1. The specimen sequenced was PBMCs. The TCR was taken from a woman aged 40 to 50 in good health and CMV-seronegative. The CDR3 DNA sequence: TGTGCCAGCAATTTGGAGACAGGGGCAACTAATGAAAAACTGTTTTTT. As protein: CASNLETGATNEKLFF.